The present entry profiles one T cell receptor (beta chain) with its context. Antigen: not known. TCRdb re-derived calls from the 5' RACE reads in MiXCR, one entry per CDR3 protein. The sample consists of some 1,700,000 distinct CDR3 sequences, around 33% of them appearing once. The data were obtained in a study of identical twins. Points from the study as a whole: Whereas memory repertoires showed no such difference, abundant cord blood beta clonotypes carried fewer insertions. Recombination models fit unrelated individuals' TCR alpha sharing but underestimated twins'.

V was clipped by 1 base and J by 1 base; unmatched bases: 10. This CDR3 is 17 amino acids long. CDR1 and CDR2 (germline): SGHKS, YYEKEE (reference sequence). This clonotype was obtained from a newborn girl in good health. Sequencing was performed on cord blood. This chain uses TRBV5-5 with TRBJ2-5, with 7 nucleotides matching TRBD2. The CDR3 nucleotides read TGTGCCAGCAGCTTGTCGGGGGGATATCAGCTCCAAGAGACCCAGTACTTC. It yields the protein CASSLSGGYQLQETQYF.